Below are 27 T cell receptor beta chains sequenced from a single sample in a study of T cell repertoires in cytomegalovirus infection. MiXCR was run by TCRdb on the reads, yielding one entry per CDR3 protein. The profile shows 200,000 to 300,000 distinct CDR3 sequences, around 6.2% of them singletons. The sequenced sample consisted of PBMCs. All receptors derive from a human donor in good health (CMV status not recorded). Some clones in this sample may be carry-over from other donors' samples.

This clonotype appeared many times. The chain couples TRBV7-2 to TRBJ1-4; D is possibly TRBD1 (6 bases). V lost 3 bases and J lost 8, with 22 bases in between. This CDR3 spans 17 amino acids. Germline values: CDR1 SGHTA, CDR2 FQGNSA. The chain's CDR3 is CASSLLGGPRTGEKLFF. The CDR3, as DNA: TGTGCCAGCAGCTTGCTGGGGGGCCCCCGAACGGGGGAAAAACTGTTTTTT.

This clonotype appeared many times. The gene calls are TRBV12-3 or TRBV12-4 and TRBJ1-3, with D maybe TRBD1 (6 bases). This CDR3 has 14 residues. V lost 7 bases and J 4 bases, leaving 14 bases between the germline ends. The CDR3 region has the DNA TGTGCCAGCATCGCTACAGGGAAGGGAAACACCATATATTTT. Amino acid sequence: CASIATGKGNTIYF.

This clonotype was detected many times. The chain uses TRBV7-2 and TRBJ2-7, with 10 bases fitting TRBD1. The V gene's germline CDR1 is SGHTA and CDR2 FQGNSA. With 5 bases clipped from V and 4 bases from J, the junction kept 5 bases outside the gene matches. The CDR3 is made up of 14 amino acids. The CDR3 here is CASSLTGGSYEQYF. The CDR3 bases are TGTGCCAGCAGCCTGACAGGGGGCTCGTACGAGCAGTACTTC.

In this sample, this clonotype turned up many times. The V gene is TRBV20-1, the J gene TRBJ2-1; TRBD2 aligns across 10 bases. J lost 8 bases, V lost 3 bases, and 10 bases had no gene match. Per the germline V gene, CDR1 is DFQATT and CDR2 is SNEGSKA (reference sequence). The CDR3 totals 15 residues. This CDR3 reads CSASSSGGARDEQFF. As DNA, the CDR3 is TGCAGTGCTAGTTCTAGCGGGGGCGCACGGGATGAGCAGTTCTTC.

This clonotype was seen ten or more times. The rearrangement uses TRBV10-3 and TRBJ2-7; 9 bases are a match to TRBD1. This CDR3 spans 13 amino acids. From germline, CDR1 is ENHRY and CDR2 SYGVKD. After removal of 6 bases from V and 6 bases from J, the junction contained 6 bases not matched to a gene. The CDR3 is CAIRPGQGPEQYF. The CDR3 DNA reads TGTGCCATCAGACCGGGACAGGGACCCGAGCAGTACTTC.

V and J are TRBV20-1 and TRBJ2-5; D gene ambiguous. Looked up from germline, CDR1 is DFQATT and CDR2 is SNEGSKA (reference sequence). Trimming took 2 bases from V and 5 from J, leaving 12 bases between them. The CDR3 loop spans 13 amino acids. In DNA form, the CDR3 reads TGCAGTGCTAGACGGTCTAGTGGGGAGACCCAGTACTTC. Its translation: CSARRSSGETQYF.

The chain joins TRBV2 to TRBJ2-7, with D perhaps given as TRBD1 or TRBD2 (6 bases each). CDR1 and CDR2 from the germline V gene are SNHLY and FYNNEI. The CDR3 length is 13 residues. V was pared by 11 bases and J by 7 bases, with 21 bases between. The CDR3 sequence is CASQGRGSEEQYF. The DNA for the CDR3 is TGTGCCTCCCAGGGGCGGGGATCGGAGGAGCAGTACTTC.

This clonotype was detected many times. The chain uses TRBV7-2 and TRBJ2-7, with D tentatively TRBD2 (7 bases). Germline V lookup: CDR1 SGHTA, CDR2 FQGNSA. V was shortened by 1 base and J by 4 bases, with 14 bases between the two germline ends. The CDR3 is 15 residues long. Here the CDR3 reads CASSLERGGFYEQYF. The DNA for the CDR3 is TGTGCCAGCAGCTTAGAAAGGGGGGGCTTTTACGAGCAGTACTTC.

The chain combines TRBV10-3 with TRBJ2-3; D perhaps matches TRBD1 (5 bases). The CDR3 runs 13 residues. V was cut by 6 bases and J by 2 bases, with 9 bases left in between. The germline CDR1 and CDR2 sequences are ENHRY and SYGVKD. CDR3: CAISIRDTDTQYF. The CDR3 DNA sequence: TGTGCCATCAGCATCAGGGACACAGATACGCAGTATTTT.

This clonotype was detected ten times or more. The CDR3 region has the DNA TGTGCCAGCAGTCCCCCTTGGGGGGGGGGGCCGAATGAGCAGTTCTTC. It specifies CASSPPWGGGPNEQFF. The chain employs TRBV12-3 or TRBV12-4 and TRBJ2-1, with D perhaps matching TRBD2 (7 bases). Trimming shortened V by 5 bases and J by 7 bases, and 21 bases separated the two germline ends. This CDR3 comprises 16 residues.

This clonotype was counted many times. The gene calls are TRBV2 and TRBJ1-1; 7 nucleotides line up with TRBD1. Per the germline V gene, CDR1 is SNHLY and CDR2 is FYNNEI. J gave up 4 bases and V 7 bases, and 9 bases lay outside the gene matches. There are 14 residues in the CDR3. The CDR3 reads CASNQDRKSTEAFF. In nucleotides, the CDR3 is TGTGCCAGCAACCAGGACAGGAAGTCCACTGAAGCTTTCTTT.

The chain has TRBV20-1 and TRBJ2-3; 9 bases fit TRBD2. This CDR3 comprises 16 residues. Germline V lookup: CDR1 DFQATT, CDR2 SNEGSKA (reference sequence). J gave up 2 bases and V 5 bases, and 11 bases lay outside the gene matches. The CDR3 DNA follows: TGCAGTGCTCGCTATCCCCGCGGGGGGGCCACAGATACGCAGTATTTT. Amino acid sequence: CSARYPRGGATDTQYF.

This clonotype occurred many times. The chain uses TRBV29-1 and TRBJ1-1; D not certain. This CDR3 region has 12 residues. The V gene lost 5 bases and the J gene lost 3 bases, with 10 bases spanning the gap. Germline V gene sequence: CDR1 SQVTM, CDR2 ANQGSEA. The CDR3 DNA reads as TGCAGCGTTCCGTTGGGAGACACTGAAGCTTTCTTT. This codes for CSVPLGDTEAFF.

This clonotype was picked up many times. The chain links TRBV28 to TRBJ1-1; D is unresolved. This CDR3 region has 12 residues. The germline V gene encodes CDR1 MDHEN and CDR2 SYDVKM. Trimming pared 10 bases from V and 5 bases from J, leaving 14 bases between. CDR3 bases: TGTGCCACCAAGAGACTCGGGACTGAAGCTTTCTTT. Translated: CATKRLGTEAFF.

This clonotype was seen at least ten times. V usage is TRBV6-2 or TRBV6-3 and J usage is TRBJ1-5; D gene ambiguous. This CDR3 is 14 amino acids long. Germline V gene data show CDR1 as MNHEY and CDR2 as SVGEGT. V was shortened by 6 bases and J by 3 bases, with 12 bases between the two germline ends. The CDR3 DNA sequence: TGTGCCAGCAGGGCAATGGGCATCAATCAGCCCCAGCATTTT. It translates to CASRAMGINQPQHF.

The rearrangement joins TRBV7-2 to TRBJ2-7; 8 nucleotides match TRBD2. Germline assignment: CDR1 SGHTA and CDR2 FQGNSA. The CDR3 runs to 15 residues. After removal of 5 bases from V and 0 bases from J, the junction contained 6 bases not matched to a gene. Here the CDR3 reads CASSPSGSSSYEQYF. For the CDR3, the DNA is TGTGCCAGCAGCCCTAGCGGGTCCAGCTCCTACGAGCAGTACTTC.

This clonotype was detected many times. J is TRBJ1-4 and V is TRBV7-2, with 7 nucleotides matching TRBD1. Germline-derived CDR1 and CDR2 are SGHTA and FQGNSA. CDR3 length: 15 residues. V lost 5 bases, J lost 2 bases, and 5 bases stayed unmatched. CDR3 in DNA: TGTGCCAGCAGCCTACAGGGGAATACTAATGAAAAACTGTTTTTT. It codes for CASSLQGNTNEKLFF.

This clonotype was picked up many times. The chain links TRBV2 to TRBJ1-5, with D unresolved. In germline, CDR1 is SNHLY, CDR2 FYNNEI. The CDR3 covers 15 residues. The germline V and J ends were trimmed by 1 base and 0 bases, with 7 bases remaining between them. The CDR3 region has the DNA TGTGCCAGCAGTGAAGGCCAAGCTAGCAATCAGCCCCAGCATTTT. Translation: CASSEGQASNQPQHF.

In its sample, this clonotype was seen many times. The chain joins TRBV7-2 to TRBJ1-1, with TRBD1 identical over 7 bases. CDR1 and CDR2 from the germline V gene are SGHTA and FQGNSA. The CDR3 loop spans 14 amino acids. V was clipped by 4 bases and J by 1 base; unmatched bases: 3. CDR3 nucleotides: TGTGCCAGCAGCTCACAGGGGTGGAACACTGAAGCTTTCTTT. It codes for CASSSQGWNTEAFF.

This clonotype was counted at least ten times. V and J are TRBV3-1 and TRBJ2-3; D is ambiguous. This CDR3 contains 16 residues. The germline V and J ends were trimmed by 4 bases and 1 base, with 15 bases remaining between them. The germline CDR1 and CDR2 sequences are LGHDT and YNNKEL (reference sequence). CDR3 protein: CASSLRSVGRTDTQYF. CDR3 DNA: TGTGCCAGCAGCCTAAGATCGGTAGGGCGCACAGATACGCAGTATTTT.

This clonotype was counted ten times or more. V usage is TRBV7-2 and J usage is TRBJ1-5, with 7 bases aligning to TRBD1. V was pared by 3 bases and J by 7 bases, with 9 bases of the junction left unmatched. The V gene's germline CDR1 is SGHTA and CDR2 FQGNSA. The CDR3 loop spans 15 amino acids. CDR3 DNA: TGTGCCAGCAGCTTCTGGGACAGACAGCAGCAGCCCCAGCATTTT. It translates to CASSFWDRQQQPQHF. Drawing the rest from reference TRBV7-2 and TRBJ1-5, the complete variable domain is GAGVSQSPSNKVTEKGKDVELRCDPISGHTALYWYRQSLGQGLEFLIYFQGNSAPDKSGLPSDRFSAERTGGSVSTLTIQRTQQEDSAVYLCASSFWDRQQQPQHFGDGTRLSIL.

This clonotype was picked up many times. The rearrangement joins TRBV11-2 to TRBJ1-1; weak D call: TRBD1 (5 bases). Germline V CDR1 and CDR2: SGHAT, FQNNGV. Trimming took off 4 bases at V and 5 bases at J, with 14 bases between the two ends. The length of the CDR3 is 14 residues. CDR3 in amino acids: CASSYGGVRTEAFF. The CDR3 DNA reads as TGTGCCAGCAGCTACGGGGGAGTAAGGACTGAAGCTTTCTTT.

This clonotype was observed at least ten times. The V gene is TRBV7-6, the J gene TRBJ1-4, with TRBD1 identical over 8 bases. J gave up 4 bases and V 1 base, and 2 bases lay outside the gene matches. Germline V gene lookup returns CDR1 SGHVS and CDR2 FNYEAQ. The CDR3 runs 15 residues. The DNA of the CDR3 is TGTGCCAGCAGCTTAGAGACAGGGGATAATGAAAAACTGTTTTTT. Its protein product is CASSLETGDNEKLFF.

This clonotype was seen many times. The V call is TRBV5-1, the J call TRBJ2-1; 10 bases fit TRBD2. The V gene's germline CDR1 is SGHRS and CDR2 YFSETQ. The CDR3 has 17 residues. The junction had 10 bases not matched to a gene; V was cut back by 6 bases and J by 1 base. As DNA, the CDR3 is TGCGCCAGCATGGAGATTGAGCGGGGGGGGTCCTACAATGAGCAGTTCTTC. This codes for CASMEIERGGSYNEQFF.

This clonotype was seen repeatedly, ten times or more. This chain connects TRBV4-3 to TRBJ2-2; D is possibly TRBD2 (5 bases). The CDR3 has 14 amino acids. Deletions cut 3 bases from V and 1 base from J, with 6 bases between. The germline gives CDR1 LGHNA, CDR2 YSLEER. For the CDR3, the DNA is TGCGCCAGCAGCCATCGGGGGAACACCGGGGAGCTGTTTTTT. Protein: CASSHRGNTGELFF.

This clonotype was detected many times. This chain uses TRBV5-5 with TRBJ1-2; TRBD1 is a possible D gene (6 bases). Trimming stripped 0 bases from V and 9 bases from J, with 15 bases between. Germline CDR1 and CDR2: SGHKS and YYEKEE (reference sequence). CDR3 length equals 14 residues. DNA for the CDR3: TGTGCCAGCAGCTTGGGGGCAGGGGTGCGGAGCTACACCTTC. Amino acids: CASSLGAGVRSYTF.

This clonotype was seen at least ten times. V gene TRBV18 combines with J gene TRBJ2-3; perhaps TRBD1 as D (5 bases). From germline, CDR1 is KGHSH and CDR2 LQKENI. The ends were cut back, 6 bases at V and 4 bases at J, with 14 bases in the middle. The CDR3 runs 14 residues. CDR3 amino acids: CASSDTPPPDTQYF. The CDR3 coding sequence is TGTGCCAGCTCGGACACCCCTCCACCAGATACGCAGTATTTT.